The clone carrying this T cell receptor (beta chain) has just a few counts. TCRdb fed the 5' RACE reads into MiXCR, producing one record per CDR3 protein. The data show roughly 450,000 distinct CDR3 sequences, with 18% seen just once and 10% to 15% held by the top ten. The data stem from a study of T-cell memory formation after mild COVID-19. Trimming took 4 bases from V and 8 from J; bases not matched to a gene: 2. The CDR3 is 13 amino acids. Germline V gene lookup returns CDR1 KGHSH and CDR2 LQKENI. The specimen sequenced was PBMCs or a T cell subset sorted from them (not recorded which). This chain links TRBV18 with TRBJ2-1; TRBD1 matches at 10 bases. The origin of this receptor is an adult woman who had mild COVID-19 (a few samples of this study predate the infection). Cell type and time point are not known. CDR3 nucleotides: TGTGCCAGCTCACGGGACAGGGGCGATGAGCAGTTCTTC. It codes for CASSRDRGDEQFF. Based on the CDR3 plus reference TRBV18 and TRBJ2-1, the full variable domain is NAGVMQNPRHLVRRRGQEARLRCSPMKGHSHVYWYRQLPEEGLKFMVYLQKENIIDESGMPKERFSAEFPKEGPSILRIQQVVRGDSAAYFCASSRDRGDEQFFGPGTRLTVL.